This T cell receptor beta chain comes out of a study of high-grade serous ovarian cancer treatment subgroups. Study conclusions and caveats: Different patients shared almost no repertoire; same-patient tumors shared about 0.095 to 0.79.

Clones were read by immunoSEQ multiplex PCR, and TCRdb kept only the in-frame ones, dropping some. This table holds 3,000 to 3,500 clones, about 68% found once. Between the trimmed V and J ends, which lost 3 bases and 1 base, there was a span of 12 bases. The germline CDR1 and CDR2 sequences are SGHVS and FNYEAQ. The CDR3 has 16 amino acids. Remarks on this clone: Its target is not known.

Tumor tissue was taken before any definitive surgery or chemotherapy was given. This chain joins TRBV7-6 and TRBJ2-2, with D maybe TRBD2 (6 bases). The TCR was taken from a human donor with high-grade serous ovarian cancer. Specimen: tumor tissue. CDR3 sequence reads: CASSLESGGNTGELFF. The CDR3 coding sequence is TGTGCCAGCAGCTTGGAGTCCGGGGGGAACACCGGGGAGCTGTTTTTT.